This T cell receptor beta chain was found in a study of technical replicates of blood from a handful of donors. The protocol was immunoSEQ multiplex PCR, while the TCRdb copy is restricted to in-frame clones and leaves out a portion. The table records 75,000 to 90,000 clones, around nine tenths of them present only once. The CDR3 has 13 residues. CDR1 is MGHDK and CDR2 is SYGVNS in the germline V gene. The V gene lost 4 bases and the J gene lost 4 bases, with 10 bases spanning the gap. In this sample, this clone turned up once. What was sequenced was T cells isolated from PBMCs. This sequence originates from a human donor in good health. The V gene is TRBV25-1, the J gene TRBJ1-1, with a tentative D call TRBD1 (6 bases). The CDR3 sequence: CASSAGVVTEAFF. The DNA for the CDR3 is TGTGCCAGCAGTGCAGGGGTCGTCACTGAAGCTTTCTTT.